This T cell receptor beta chain was captured by sequencing in a study of spatial heterogeneity in lung cancer. The time point was: sample taken at primary tumor resection. Whole RNA obtained from tumor, nontumor lung or frozen PBMC underwent sequencing without sorting. TCRdb passed the 5' RACE reads through MiXCR, listing each CDR3 protein once. Here the sample spans roughly 21,000 distinct CDR3 sequences, about 3% being singletons. This CDR3 region has 13 residues. V was cut by 5 bases and J by 5 bases, with 11 bases left in between. Germline loops: CDR1 SGHNT, CDR2 YYREEE (reference sequence). This clonotype was counted ten times or more.

The sequence derives from a female donor with early-stage non-small cell lung cancer. The sequenced sample was PBMCs, obtained at surgery. The chain carries TRBV5-4 and TRBJ2-1; no reliable D call. The CDR3 nucleotides read TGTGCCAGCAGTTACTGGGTAAACAATGAGCAGTTCTTC. Its translation is CASSYWVNNEQFF.